In its sample, the clone carrying this T cell receptor beta chain was seen a few times. Its matching antigen is unknown. The sample is drawn from a study of CD8+ T cells in alopecia areata. Study-wide findings and caveats: Higher clonality than in normal scalp was seen in lesional scalp, especially alopecia totalis/universalis.

The CDR3 totals 14 residues. The germline V gene encodes CDR1 SGHRS and CDR2 YFSETQ. V was trimmed by 0 bases and J by 4 bases, leaving 8 bases between them. Isolation of CD4+ and CD8+ T cells from PBMCs was achieved by sorting. After isolation, RNA underwent reverse transcription to generate cDNA as the sequencing template. Clones were read by immunoSEQ multiplex PCR, and TCRdb kept only the in-frame ones, dropping some. The sample carries approximately 150,000 clones, around 54% recorded once. This clonotype originated in a human donor in good health. The rearrangement links TRBV5-1 to TRBJ2-1; maybe TRBD2 (6 bases). Input material: CD4+ T cells sorted from blood. The CDR3 protein is CASSLAGEYNEQFF. The CDR3 DNA reads TGCGCCAGCAGCTTGGCGGGGGAATACAATGAGCAGTTCTTC.